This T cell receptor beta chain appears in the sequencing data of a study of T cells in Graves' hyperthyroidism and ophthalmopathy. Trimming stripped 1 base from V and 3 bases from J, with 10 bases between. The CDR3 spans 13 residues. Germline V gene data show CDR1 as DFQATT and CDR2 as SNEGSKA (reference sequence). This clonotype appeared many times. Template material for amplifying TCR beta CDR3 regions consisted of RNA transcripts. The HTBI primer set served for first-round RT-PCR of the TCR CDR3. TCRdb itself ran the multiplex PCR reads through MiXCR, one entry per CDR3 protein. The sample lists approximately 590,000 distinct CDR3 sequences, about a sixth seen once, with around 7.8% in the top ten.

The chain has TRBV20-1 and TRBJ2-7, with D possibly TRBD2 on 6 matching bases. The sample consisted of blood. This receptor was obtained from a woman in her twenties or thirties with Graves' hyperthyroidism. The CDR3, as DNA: TGCAGTGCTAGAGGAAATAGCGGCTACGAGCAGTACTTC. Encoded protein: CSARGNSGYEQYF.